Listed below are T cell receptor beta chains from one sample, sequenced in a study of blood T cell repertoires in COVID-19. The protocol was immunoSEQ multiplex PCR, while the TCRdb copy is restricted to in-frame clones and leaves out a portion. The top ten clones hold about 2.1% of a sample with some 140,000 clones, approximately 90% of them seen once. The sample was peripheral blood. The origin of the receptors is a man aged 65 to 85 with active COVID-19. CDR3s include the opening cysteine and the closing phenylalanine or tryptophan. The D gene is left open where the match is weak. Clone sizes are given selectively: once, few, many, or a class where the clone is expanded.

v_call: TRBV5-1; d_call: TRBD1; j_call: TRBJ1-3; clone_size: -; cdr3_aa: CASSLDGQGGNTIYF
v_call: TRBV30; d_call: -; j_call: TRBJ1-1; clone_size: once; cdr3_aa: CAWREGMNTEAFF
v_call: TRBV19; d_call: -; j_call: TRBJ2-3; clone_size: -; cdr3_aa: CASSSPRDSNTDTQYF
v_call: TRBV19; d_call: -; j_call: TRBJ2-4; clone_size: few; cdr3_aa: CASSSTPGHRYAKNIQYF
v_call: TRBV4-2; d_call: -; j_call: TRBJ1-1; clone_size: -; cdr3_aa: CASSQERRTEAFF
v_call: TRBV24-1; d_call: -; j_call: TRBJ2-3; clone_size: -; cdr3_aa: CATSDTGRGTDTQYF
v_call: TRBV12-3/TRBV12-4; d_call: -; j_call: TRBJ1-2; clone_size: -; cdr3_aa: CASSARGVGYTF
v_call: TRBV9; d_call: TRBD2; j_call: TRBJ2-7; clone_size: -; cdr3_aa: CASSVAGLAGGEQYF
v_call: TRBV11-2; d_call: TRBD1; j_call: TRBJ1-6; clone_size: -; cdr3_aa: CASSLIGGNPPLHF
v_call: TRBV5-1; d_call: TRBD2; j_call: TRBJ2-3; clone_size: -; cdr3_aa: CASSLGLAGGSTDTQYF
v_call: TRBV28; d_call: TRBD1; j_call: TRBJ1-2; clone_size: -; cdr3_aa: CASSQTTGQGYGYTF
v_call: TRBV5-1; d_call: -; j_call: TRBJ2-2; clone_size: -; cdr3_aa: CASSPTVNTGELFF
v_call: TRBV18; d_call: TRBD1; j_call: TRBJ1-5; clone_size: -; cdr3_aa: CASSGTGGSGNQPQHF
v_call: TRBV5-5; d_call: -; j_call: TRBJ1-2; clone_size: -; cdr3_aa: CASSPRGGEVYGYTF
v_call: TRBV7-9; d_call: -; j_call: TRBJ1-3; clone_size: -; cdr3_aa: CASSSTGRENTIYF
v_call: TRBV24-1; d_call: TRBD2; j_call: TRBJ2-1; clone_size: -; cdr3_aa: CATSTSGRMDEQFF
v_call: TRBV28; d_call: -; j_call: TRBJ1-6; clone_size: -; cdr3_aa: CASGGGYNSPLHF
v_call: TRBV18; d_call: -; j_call: TRBJ2-1; clone_size: -; cdr3_aa: CASSPIHGTEQFF
v_call: TRBV20-1; d_call: TRBD1; j_call: TRBJ2-1; clone_size: -; cdr3_aa: CSPGQTNEQFF
v_call: TRBV25-1; d_call: -; j_call: TRBJ1-4; clone_size: -; cdr3_aa: CASSPSEGDRNEKLFF
v_call: TRBV3-1/TRBV3-2; d_call: -; j_call: TRBJ2-1; clone_size: -; cdr3_aa: CASSQGRSRQFF
v_call: TRBV27; d_call: TRBD2; j_call: TRBJ2-1; clone_size: -; cdr3_aa: CASSWGREGYEQFF
v_call: TRBV5-4; d_call: TRBD2; j_call: TRBJ2-3; clone_size: -; cdr3_aa: CASSLGGGSVQDTQYF
v_call: TRBV6-5; d_call: -; j_call: TRBJ1-2; clone_size: -; cdr3_aa: CASSYSTAEGYGYTF
v_call: TRBV5-4; d_call: TRBD2; j_call: TRBJ2-2; clone_size: -; cdr3_aa: CVSSLAGGPAGELFF
v_call: TRBV4-1; d_call: TRBD1; j_call: TRBJ1-5; clone_size: -; cdr3_aa: CASSHTVRDSYSNQPQHF
v_call: TRBV19; d_call: TRBD1; j_call: TRBJ2-2; clone_size: -; cdr3_aa: CASRRTGNTGELFF
v_call: TRBV6-6; d_call: TRBD2; j_call: TRBJ2-3; clone_size: -; cdr3_aa: CASRRSGSQEDTQYF
v_call: TRBV7-9; d_call: TRBD1; j_call: TRBJ2-3; clone_size: -; cdr3_aa: CASSSYRGQTDTQYF
v_call: TRBV5-1; d_call: TRBD1; j_call: TRBJ1-4; clone_size: -; cdr3_aa: CASSLSLRQGGEKLFF